This T cell receptor beta chain was captured in a study of CD8 T cells in Susac syndrome. The authors reverse transcribed roughly 0.5 to 1 ug RNA with random hexamers. Each CDR3 protein gets one entry after TCRdb re-called the immunoSEQ multiplex PCR reads with MiXCR. This table holds 100,000 to 150,000 distinct CDR3 sequences, around 94% found once. This CDR3 has 12 amino acids. Germline CDR1 and CDR2: LGHDT and YNNKEL (reference sequence). The V gene lost 2 bases and the J gene lost 10 bases, with 9 bases spanning the gap. The sample was CD4+ T cells from PBMCs. The chain joins TRBV3-1 to TRBJ2-4; D is possibly TRBD2 (6 bases). The TCR was taken from a human donor in good health. CDR3 loop: CASSQLREIQYF. The CDR3 nucleotides are TGTGCCAGCAGCCAACTACGGGAGATTCAGTACTTC.